This T cell receptor (beta chain) was sequenced in a study of blood T cells in healthy people across ages. Looked up from germline, CDR1 is SQVTM and CDR2 is ANQGSEA. Unmatched junction bases numbered 3, after V lost 4 bases and J lost 2 bases. The CDR3 totals 13 residues. A sample-barcoded 5' primer and a J-beta primer mix were used in a second PCR of about 6 to 12 cycles. Sequencing of every sample gave 2.5 million or more CDR3-containing paired-end reads. MiXCR, run by TCRdb on the 5' RACE reads, gives a single entry per CDR3 protein. This sample yields approximately 1.5 million distinct CDR3 sequences, of which 42% are seen a single time; less than 5% belongs to the top ten. Caucasian, healthy and from Russia, the donors were aged between roughly 6 and 95. A minimum of 6.5 million PBMCs was isolated per sample. This clonotype was found many times.

This chain links TRBV29-1 with TRBJ2-5, with 8 nucleotides matching TRBD1. This sequence was found in a woman between 18 and 29 years old in good health. The sequenced sample was blood. Here the CDR3 reads CSVAGGTQETQYF. The CDR3 DNA sequence: TGCAGCGTTGCAGGGGGCACACAAGAGACCCAGTACTTC.